The source of this T cell receptor (beta chain) is a study of CD8 T cells in Susac syndrome. Germline V gene sequence: CDR1 DFQATT, CDR2 SNEGSKA (reference sequence). The CDR3 contains 15 residues. Germline trimming cut 2 bases from V and 3 bases from J; bases unmatched to any gene: 10. Negative isolation yielded CD4+ and CD8+ T cells, and FACS enriched TEMRA cells. Reverse transcription of about 0.45 to 1 ug RNA used random hexamers. The CDR3 of TCR beta was amplified by immunoSEQ multiplex PCR across 54 Vbeta and 13 Jbeta. TCRdb used MiXCR to reprocess the immunoSEQ multiplex PCR reads, holding one entry per CDR3 protein. The table lists around 140,000 distinct CDR3 sequences, approximately 95% of them singletons, with over 0.095% in the top ten.

The rearrangement uses TRBV20-1 and TRBJ2-7; 7 positions match TRBD2. The receptor was derived from a human donor with multiple sclerosis. The material sequenced was CD4+ T cells from PBMCs. The CDR3, as DNA: TGCAGTGCTAGACGAGTACTAGCGCGCGACTACGAGCAGTACTTC. It is translated as CSARRVLARDYEQYF.